A selection of T cell receptor beta chains follows, all from one sample in a study of long-term antiretroviral therapy in people with HIV. Sequencing used immunoSEQ multiplex PCR; TCRdb keeps in-frame clones, though not all of them. The data show tens of thousands of clones, with roughly 83% seen just once and approximately 5.1% held by the top ten. The material was unsorted PBMCs, obtained 0.7 years before starting antiretroviral therapy. The receptors derive from a man aged 25 to 45 with HIV. The CDR3 runs from the conserved cysteine through the conserved F or W. The D gene is left open where the match is weak. Clone size appears in some rows only: once, few, many, or a class for an expanded clone.

abundance: -
j_gene: TRBJ2-3
v_gene: TRBV12-5
d_gene: -
CDR3aa: CASGMGGRSTDTQYF
CDR3nt: TGTGCTAGTGGGATGGGGGGGCGTAGCACAGATACGCAGTATTTT

abundance: -
j_gene: TRBJ1-2
v_gene: TRBV2
d_gene: -
CDR3aa: CASSDAGTKYGYTF
CDR3nt: TGTGCCAGCAGTGACGCGGGAACTAAATATGGCTACACCTTC

abundance: few
j_gene: TRBJ2-5
v_gene: TRBV5-4
d_gene: -
CDR3aa: CASSLAVGGGETQYF
CDR3nt: TGTGCCAGCAGCTTGGCAGTAGGAGGGGGCGAGACCCAGTACTTC

abundance: -
j_gene: TRBJ1-6
v_gene: TRBV5-1
d_gene: -
CDR3aa: CASSLVPHRDRNNSPLHF
CDR3nt: TGCGCCAGCAGCTTGGTACCTCACCGGGATCGAAATAATTCACCCCTCCACTTT

abundance: -
j_gene: TRBJ2-1
v_gene: TRBV5-1
d_gene: -
CDR3aa: CASSLAVLNEQFF
CDR3nt: TGCGCCAGCAGCTTAGCAGTTCTGAATGAGCAGTTCTTC

abundance: -
j_gene: TRBJ2-2
v_gene: TRBV6-1
d_gene: -
CDR3aa: CASSEGDTGELFF
CDR3nt: TGTGCCAGCAGTGAAGGGGACACCGGGGAGCTGTTTTTT

abundance: -
j_gene: TRBJ1-2
v_gene: TRBV28
d_gene: -
CDR3aa: CATYRDATRVYGYTF
CDR3nt: TGTGCCACCTACCGGGACGCTACCAGGGTTTATGGCTACACCTTC

abundance: -
j_gene: TRBJ2-2
v_gene: TRBV5-4
d_gene: TRBD1
CDR3aa: CASSGQGAVLGGELFF
CDR3nt: TGTGCCAGCAGCGGACAGGGGGCGGTTTTAGGCGGGGAGCTGTTTTTT

abundance: -
j_gene: TRBJ2-5
v_gene: TRBV28
d_gene: -
CDR3aa: CASTPGDSGWETQYF
CDR3nt: TGTGCCAGCACCCCCGGGGATAGCGGTTGGGAGACCCAGTACTTC

abundance: few
j_gene: TRBJ1-6
v_gene: TRBV11-2
d_gene: TRBD1
CDR3aa: CASSFPRDRASYNSPLHF
CDR3nt: TGTGCCAGCAGCTTCCCCCGGGACAGGGCTTCCTATAATTCACCCCTCCACTTT

abundance: -
j_gene: TRBJ2-7
v_gene: TRBV14
d_gene: TRBD1
CDR3aa: CASSPLGQGIGYEQYF
CDR3nt: TGTGCCAGCAGCCCCCTCGGACAGGGGATCGGCTACGAGCAGTACTTC

abundance: -
j_gene: TRBJ2-1
v_gene: TRBV5-1
d_gene: -
CDR3aa: CASISDGLVGEQFF
CDR3nt: TGCGCCAGCATTTCGGACGGTCTAGTAGGTGAGCAGTTCTTC

abundance: -
j_gene: TRBJ2-7
v_gene: TRBV7-2
d_gene: -
CDR3aa: CASSWGTPYF
CDR3nt: TGTGCCAGCAGCTGGGGTACGCCGTACTTC

abundance: -
j_gene: TRBJ2-7
v_gene: TRBV5-1
d_gene: TRBD2
CDR3aa: CASSPRTSGHEQYF
CDR3nt: TGCGCCAGCAGCCCCCGGACTAGCGGCCACGAGCAGTACTTC

abundance: -
j_gene: TRBJ2-6
v_gene: TRBV6-6
d_gene: TRBD1
CDR3aa: CASSQDRASGANVLTF
CDR3nt: TGTGCCAGCAGTCAGGACAGGGCATCTGGGGCCAACGTCCTGACTTTC

abundance: -
j_gene: TRBJ2-7
v_gene: TRBV7-6
d_gene: -
CDR3aa: CASSLRGDRGNSEQYF
CDR3nt: TGTGCCAGCAGCTTAAGGGGGGATCGGGGTAATAGCGAGCAGTACTTC

abundance: -
j_gene: TRBJ2-7
v_gene: TRBV18
d_gene: -
CDR3aa: CASSLGYDEQYF
CDR3nt: TGTGCCAGCTCACTGGGCTACGACGAGCAGTACTTC

abundance: few
j_gene: TRBJ2-5
v_gene: TRBV5-4
d_gene: -
CDR3aa: CASSKKGTPGETQYF
CDR3nt: TGTGCCAGCAGCAAAAAAGGGACCCCGGGGGAGACCCAGTACTTC

abundance: -
j_gene: TRBJ2-3
v_gene: TRBV4-3
d_gene: TRBD2
CDR3aa: CASSQVAAGEEDTQYF
CDR3nt: TGCGCCAGCAGCCAAGTCGCAGCGGGAGAAGAAGATACGCAGTATTTT

abundance: -
j_gene: TRBJ1-5
v_gene: TRBV5-1
d_gene: -
CDR3aa: CASSLEGRNQPQHF
CDR3nt: TGCGCCAGCAGCTTGGAAGGGCGCAATCAGCCCCAGCATTTT

abundance: -
j_gene: TRBJ2-1
v_gene: TRBV7-8
d_gene: -
CDR3aa: CASSPRGWGDTEGLDEQFF
CDR3nt: TGTGCCAGCAGCCCTAGGGGATGGGGAGACACTGAAGGATTAGATGAGCAGTTCTTC

abundance: few
j_gene: TRBJ2-3
v_gene: TRBV6-6
d_gene: -
CDR3aa: CASSPREGQHTQYF
CDR3nt: TGTGCCAGCAGTCCCCGGGAAGGACAACATACGCAGTATTTT

abundance: -
j_gene: TRBJ2-4
v_gene: TRBV27
d_gene: -
CDR3aa: CASSLSGRGGNIQYF
CDR3nt: TGTGCCAGCAGTTTATCGGGGCGCGGGGGCAACATTCAGTACTTC

abundance: -
j_gene: TRBJ1-4
v_gene: TRBV6-5
d_gene: -
CDR3aa: CASSYGAGATNEKLFF
CDR3nt: TGTGCCAGCAGTTACGGGGCAGGGGCAACTAATGAAAAACTGTTTTTT

abundance: -
j_gene: TRBJ1-2
v_gene: TRBV30
d_gene: -
CDR3aa: CAWSVSPGVSGYTF
CDR3nt: TGTGCCTGGAGTGTATCTCCAGGGGTCAGTGGCTACACCTTC

abundance: once
j_gene: TRBJ1-2
v_gene: TRBV18
d_gene: TRBD1
CDR3aa: CASSQTEEGARYGYTF
CDR3nt: TGTGCCAGCTCACAGACAGAAGAGGGGGCGAGGTATGGCTACACCTTC

abundance: -
j_gene: TRBJ1-2
v_gene: TRBV6-5
d_gene: -
CDR3aa: CASNSGMGGYTF
CDR3nt: TGTGCCAGCAACTCAGGGATGGGGGGCTACACCTTC

abundance: once
j_gene: TRBJ1-2
v_gene: TRBV6-5
d_gene: -
CDR3aa: CASRRADYGYTF
CDR3nt: TGTGCCAGCAGACGAGCGGACTATGGCTACACCTTC

abundance: -
j_gene: TRBJ1-5
v_gene: TRBV19
d_gene: -
CDR3aa: CASNPAGSYQPQHF
CDR3nt: TGTGCCAGTAACCCGGCCGGGTCATATCAGCCCCAGCATTTT

abundance: -
j_gene: TRBJ1-2
v_gene: TRBV6-5
d_gene: TRBD1
CDR3aa: CASSLYGQGATQHTF
CDR3nt: TGTGCCAGCAGTTTGTACGGACAGGGGGCGACCCAACACACCTTC

abundance: medium-sized
j_gene: TRBJ2-7
v_gene: TRBV11-2
d_gene: -
CDR3aa: CASSITGSRSSYEQYF
CDR3nt: TGTGCCAGCAGCATTACAGGGAGTCGAAGCTCCTACGAGCAGTACTTC

abundance: -
j_gene: TRBJ1-6
v_gene: TRBV5-1
d_gene: -
CDR3aa: CASSPDQGLPLHF
CDR3nt: TGCGCCAGCAGCCCGGATCAGGGTTTACCCCTCCACTTT

abundance: -
j_gene: TRBJ2-2
v_gene: TRBV20-1
d_gene: -
CDR3aa: CSARSFGELFF
CDR3nt: TGCAGTGCTAGGTCCTTCGGGGAGCTGTTTTTT

abundance: few
j_gene: TRBJ1-3
v_gene: TRBV9
d_gene: -
CDR3aa: CASSVAGRNTIYF
CDR3nt: TGTGCCAGCAGCGTAGCAGGGCGTAACACCATATATTTT

abundance: -
j_gene: TRBJ2-1
v_gene: TRBV5-6
d_gene: -
CDR3aa: CASSFRLVASSYNEQFF
CDR3nt: TGTGCCAGCAGCTTTCGCCTCGTGGCGAGCTCCTACAATGAGCAGTTCTTC

abundance: -
j_gene: TRBJ1-1
v_gene: TRBV5-1
d_gene: -
CDR3aa: CASSLRWGTEAFF
CDR3nt: TGCGCCAGCAGCTTGCGGTGGGGGACTGAAGCTTTCTTT

abundance: few
j_gene: TRBJ2-7
v_gene: TRBV9
d_gene: -
CDR3aa: CASSVGAYSYEQYF
CDR3nt: TGTGCCAGCAGCGTAGGGGCCTACTCCTACGAGCAGTACTTC

abundance: once
j_gene: TRBJ1-1
v_gene: TRBV6-1
d_gene: TRBD1
CDR3aa: CASSERSGTGFTEAFF
CDR3nt: TGTGCCAGCAGTGAAAGGTCTGGGACAGGGTTCACTGAAGCTTTCTTT

abundance: -
j_gene: TRBJ2-2
v_gene: TRBV5-1
d_gene: TRBD2
CDR3aa: CASSLALAGDHTGELFF
CDR3nt: TGCGCCAGCAGCTTGGCTCTAGCGGGAGACCACACCGGGGAGCTGTTTTTT

abundance: once
j_gene: TRBJ2-5
v_gene: TRBV29-1
d_gene: TRBD1
CDR3aa: CSSRTGKGETQYF
CDR3nt: TGCAGCTCCCGGACAGGGAAGGGGGAGACCCAGTACTTC

abundance: -
j_gene: TRBJ2-5
v_gene: TRBV2
d_gene: TRBD2
CDR3aa: CASISGTSGSGETQYF
CDR3nt: TGTGCCAGCATTTCCGGGACTAGCGGATCCGGAGAGACCCAGTACTTC

abundance: -
j_gene: TRBJ1-2
v_gene: TRBV6-5
d_gene: TRBD1
CDR3aa: CASSYSEGADGYTF
CDR3nt: TGTGCCAGCAGTTACTCTGAGGGGGCGGATGGCTACACCTTC

abundance: -
j_gene: TRBJ2-5
v_gene: TRBV6-1
d_gene: TRBD2
CDR3aa: CASSWGTISETQYF
CDR3nt: TGTGCCAGCAGTTGGGGGACTATAAGTGAGACCCAGTACTTC

abundance: once
j_gene: TRBJ2-7
v_gene: TRBV5-6
d_gene: TRBD2
CDR3aa: CASRTSGGAYEQYF
CDR3nt: TGTGCCAGCAGAACTAGCGGGGGGGCCTACGAGCAGTACTTC

abundance: -
j_gene: TRBJ2-7
v_gene: TRBV15
d_gene: -
CDR3aa: CATSRLPSFHGRYF
CDR3nt: TGTGCCACCAGCAGGCTTCCTAGCTTTCACGGTCGGTACTTC

abundance: -
j_gene: TRBJ2-4
v_gene: TRBV27
d_gene: -
CDR3aa: CASRSRIAKNIQYF
CDR3nt: TGTGCCAGCCGTTCACGGATAGCCAAAAACATTCAGTACTTC

abundance: -
j_gene: TRBJ1-2
v_gene: TRBV6-1
d_gene: TRBD1
CDR3aa: CASRRRDSVSGYTF
CDR3nt: TGTGCCAGCAGGCGCCGGGACAGCGTCTCGGGCTACACCTTC

abundance: -
j_gene: TRBJ2-1
v_gene: TRBV10-2
d_gene: -
CDR3aa: CASSEAGPYNEQFF
CDR3nt: TGCGCCAGCAGTGAGGCAGGGCCCTACAATGAGCAGTTCTTC

abundance: few
j_gene: TRBJ1-5
v_gene: TRBV28
d_gene: -
CDR3aa: CASSDPYSNQPQHF
CDR3nt: TGTGCCAGCAGTGACCCGTATAGCAATCAGCCCCAGCATTTT

abundance: few
j_gene: TRBJ2-6
v_gene: TRBV7-6
d_gene: TRBD1
CDR3aa: CASSLATGFLSGANVLTF
CDR3nt: TGTGCCAGCAGCTTAGCGACAGGGTTTCTCTCTGGGGCCAACGTCCTGACTTTC

abundance: few
j_gene: TRBJ2-2
v_gene: TRBV2
d_gene: -
CDR3aa: CASSETSLLRSGELFF
CDR3nt: TGTGCCAGCAGTGAAACGTCACTTCTGCGGTCTGGGGAGCTGTTTTTT

abundance: once
j_gene: TRBJ2-1
v_gene: TRBV5-4
d_gene: -
CDR3aa: CASSLAARFGNEQFF
CDR3nt: TGTGCCAGCAGCTTGGCCGCGCGTTTCGGGAATGAGCAGTTCTTC